The entry below gives a single T cell receptor (beta chain) sequence along with its context. Its antigen is unidentified. The data were taken from a study of cytomegalovirus exposure and HLA in healthy donors. Study summary: The early release's HLA-typed donors yielded tens of millions of unique TCRs. General study points: An analysis done earlier found most TCR beta V segments productive about 87% or about 30% of the time. Later analysis showed TCR association rates varying by HLA locus, highest for DRB1 and lowest for HLA-C.

The study ran its PCR with 60 Vbeta and 13 Jbeta primers. Clones were read by immunoSEQ multiplex PCR, and TCRdb kept only the in-frame ones, dropping some. The table lists about 110,000 clones, less than 70% of them singletons. Sequencing was carried out using PBMCs. This clonotype was sampled from a woman in her 30s in good health and CMV-seronegative.

The CDR3 nucleotides are TGTGCCACCAGCAGGGTGTTGCGGGATTGGAACAATGAGCAGTTCTTC. This sequence encodes CATSRVLRDWNNEQFF. The rearrangement joins TRBV15 to TRBJ2-1; tentatively, D is TRBD2 (6 bases). Between the trimmed V and J ends, which lost 3 bases and 5 bases, there was a span of 17 bases. Germline CDR1 reads LNHNV; CDR2 reads YYDKDF (reference sequence). CDR3 length: 16 amino acids.